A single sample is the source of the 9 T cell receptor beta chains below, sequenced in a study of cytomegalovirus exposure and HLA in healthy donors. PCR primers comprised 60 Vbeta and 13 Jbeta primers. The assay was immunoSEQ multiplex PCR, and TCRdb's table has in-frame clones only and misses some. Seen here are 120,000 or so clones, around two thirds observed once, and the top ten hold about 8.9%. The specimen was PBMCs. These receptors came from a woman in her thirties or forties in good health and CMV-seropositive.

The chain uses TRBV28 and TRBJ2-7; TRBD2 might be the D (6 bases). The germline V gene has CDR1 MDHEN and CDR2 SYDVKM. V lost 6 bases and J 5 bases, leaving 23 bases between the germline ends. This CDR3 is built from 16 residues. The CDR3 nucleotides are TGTGCCAGCAGCCTCTGGGACTCAACGACCCCGCACGAGCAGTACTTC. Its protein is CASSLWDSTTPHEQYF.

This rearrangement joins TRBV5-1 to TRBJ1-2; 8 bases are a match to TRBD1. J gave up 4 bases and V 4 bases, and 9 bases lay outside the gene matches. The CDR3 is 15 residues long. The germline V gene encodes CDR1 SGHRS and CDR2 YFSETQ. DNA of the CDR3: TGCGCCAGCAGCAACGGACAGGGCGTACTCTATGGCTACACCTTC. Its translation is CASSNGQGVLYGYTF.

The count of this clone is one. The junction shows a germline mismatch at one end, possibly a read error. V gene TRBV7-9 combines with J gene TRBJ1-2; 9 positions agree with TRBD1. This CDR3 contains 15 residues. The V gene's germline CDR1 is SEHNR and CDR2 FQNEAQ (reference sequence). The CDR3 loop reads CASSPGTGTIYGYPF. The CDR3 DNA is TGTGCCAGCAGCCCCGGGACAGGGACTATCTATGGCTACCCCTTC. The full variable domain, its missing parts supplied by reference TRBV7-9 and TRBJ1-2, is DTGVSQNPRHKITKRGQNVTFRCDPISEHNRLYWYRQTLGQGPEFLTYFQNEAQLEKSRLLSDRFSAERPKGSFSTLEIQRTEQGDSAMYLCASSPGTGTIYGYPFGSGTRLTVV.

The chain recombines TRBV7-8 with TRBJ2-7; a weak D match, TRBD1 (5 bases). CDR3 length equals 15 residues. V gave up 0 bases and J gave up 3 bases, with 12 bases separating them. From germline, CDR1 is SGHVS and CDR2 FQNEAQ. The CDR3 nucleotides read TGTGCCAGCAGCTTAGCGGCAGGGCAACTCTACGAGCAGTACTTC. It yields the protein CASSLAAGQLYEQYF.

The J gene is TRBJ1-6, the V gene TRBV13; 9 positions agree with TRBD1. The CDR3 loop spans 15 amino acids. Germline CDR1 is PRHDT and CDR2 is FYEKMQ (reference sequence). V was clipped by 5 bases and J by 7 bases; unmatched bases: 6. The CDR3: CASSPTGGWNSPLHF. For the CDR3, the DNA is TGTGCCAGCAGCCCGACAGGGGGTTGGAATTCACCCCTCCACTTT.

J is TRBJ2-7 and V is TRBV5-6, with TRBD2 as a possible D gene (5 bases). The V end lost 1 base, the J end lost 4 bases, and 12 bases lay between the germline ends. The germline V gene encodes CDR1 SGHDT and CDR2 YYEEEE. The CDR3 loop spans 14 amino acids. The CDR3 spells CASSLSGRNYEQYF. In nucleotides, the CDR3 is TGTGCCAGCAGCTTGAGCGGACGAAATTACGAGCAGTACTTC.

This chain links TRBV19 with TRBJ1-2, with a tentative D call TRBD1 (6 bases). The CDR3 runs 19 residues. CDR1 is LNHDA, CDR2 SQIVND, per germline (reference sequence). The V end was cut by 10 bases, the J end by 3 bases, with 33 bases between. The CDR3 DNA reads TGTGCCACCAGATACCTCGGACAGACACGTCCTCTTACGTACTATGGCTACACCTTC. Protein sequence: CATRYLGQTRPLTYYGYTF.

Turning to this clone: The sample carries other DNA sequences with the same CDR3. The CDR3, as DNA: TGCGCCAGCAGCTCGGGGGAGACCCAGTACTTC. As protein: CASSSGETQYF. V and J are TRBV5-1 and TRBJ2-5, with TRBD2 as a possible D gene (5 bases). Germline V CDR1 and CDR2: SGHRS, YFSETQ. Trimming took off 3 bases at V and 5 bases at J, with 5 bases between the two ends. The CDR3 has 11 amino acids.

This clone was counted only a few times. The CDR3 is CASSGGPGSSYNSPLHF. The CDR3, as DNA: TGTGCCAGTAGTGGCGGGCCGGGGAGCTCCTATAATTCACCCCTCCACTTT. V gene TRBV19 combines with J gene TRBJ1-6; no clear D gene. Trimming left V 5 bases short and J 0 bases short, with 14 bases between. The germline V gene has CDR1 LNHDA and CDR2 SQIVND (reference sequence). The CDR3 totals 17 residues.